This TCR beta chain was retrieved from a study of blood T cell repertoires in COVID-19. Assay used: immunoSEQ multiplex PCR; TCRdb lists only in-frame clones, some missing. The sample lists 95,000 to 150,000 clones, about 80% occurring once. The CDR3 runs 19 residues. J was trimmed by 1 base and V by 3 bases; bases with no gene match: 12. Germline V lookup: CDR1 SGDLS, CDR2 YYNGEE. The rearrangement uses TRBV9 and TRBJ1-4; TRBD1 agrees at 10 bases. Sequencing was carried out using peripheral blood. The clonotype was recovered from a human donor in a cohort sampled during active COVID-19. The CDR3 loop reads CASSAGAGTGVGTNEKLFF. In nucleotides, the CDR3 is TGTGCCAGCAGCGCCGGCGCCGGGACAGGGGTTGGAACTAATGAAAAACTGTTTTTT.